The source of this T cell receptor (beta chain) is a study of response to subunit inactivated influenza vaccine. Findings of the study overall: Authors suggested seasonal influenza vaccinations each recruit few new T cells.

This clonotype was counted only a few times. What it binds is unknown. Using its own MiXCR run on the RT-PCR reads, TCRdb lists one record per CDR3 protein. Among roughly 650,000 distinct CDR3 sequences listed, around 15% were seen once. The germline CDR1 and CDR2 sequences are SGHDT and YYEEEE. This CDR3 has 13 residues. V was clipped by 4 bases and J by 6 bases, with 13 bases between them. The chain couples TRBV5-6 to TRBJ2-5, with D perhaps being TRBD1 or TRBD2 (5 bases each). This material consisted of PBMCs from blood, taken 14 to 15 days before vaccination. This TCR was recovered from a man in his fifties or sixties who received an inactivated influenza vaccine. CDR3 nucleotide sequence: TGTGCCAGCAGCCCAGGGACGGGAAAGACCCAGTACTTC. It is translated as CASSPGTGKTQYF.